This TCR beta chain was sequenced in a study of CD8+ T cells in alopecia areata. Study findings and constraints: For patients receiving tofacitinib, scalp clonality and expanded CD8+ clones among the top 100 significantly decreased. TCR sharing was clearer in mice than between patients, perhaps partly owing to patient HLA diversity. An increase in clonality over normal scalp was evident in lesional scalp, especially alopecia totalis/universalis.

This clone occurred once. The antigen is not known. Regarding treatment: oral pan-JAK inhibitor, 5-10 mg twice daily. Lesional scalp tissue (obtained by punch biopsy) and peripheral blood were collected from alopecia areata patients. Reverse transcribed after extraction, RNA yielded cDNA as the sequencing template. The protocol was immunoSEQ multiplex PCR, while the TCRdb copy is restricted to in-frame clones and leaves out a portion. The data contain some 180,000 clones, 45% to 60% of them seen just once; the ten biggest clones take up about a tenth. The germline V gene encodes CDR1 PRHDT and CDR2 FYEKMQ (reference sequence). The CDR3 length is 14 residues. V was trimmed by 4 bases and J by 4 bases, leaving 13 bases between them.

Sequenced material: CD8+ T cells sorted from blood, taken around week 53, from a patient treated with tofacitinib. The TCR was taken from a human donor with alopecia areata. The chain joins TRBV13 to TRBJ1-2; TRBD1 is a possible D gene (6 bases). The CDR3 DNA reads as TGTGCCAGCAGCTCCGACAGGACCTCCTATGGCTACACCTTC. It yields the protein CASSSDRTSYGYTF.